This entry lists 30 T cell receptor beta chains sequenced from one sample in a study of shared clonotypes between healthy human individuals. The data were produced by immunoSEQ multiplex PCR, yet TCRdb's version contains in-frame clones alone and is incomplete. The table includes some 580,000 clones, 97% detected once. The sample comprised naive CD4+ T cells sorted from blood. Indicated subset: CD45RA+ positively selected. The receptor source for this set is a woman aged 30 to 39 in good health.

The chain combines TRBV5-1 with TRBJ2-7, with 7 positions matching TRBD2. Germline V gene lookup returns CDR1 SGHRS and CDR2 YFSETQ. CDR3 length: 14 residues. Losses at the gene ends were 6 bases for V and 3 bases for J; bases not matched to a gene: 9. The CDR3 loop is CASTKGGSSYEQYF. The CDR3, as DNA: TGCGCCAGCACCAAGGGCGGGAGTAGCTACGAGCAGTACTTC.

The chain links TRBV4-1 to TRBJ2-3; TRBD2 matches 12 bases. The ends lost 3 bases at V and 8 bases at J; junction bases unmatched: 6. CDR3 size: 15 residues. Germline lookup yields CDR1 MGHRA and CDR2 YSYEKL. CDR3 in amino acids: CASSQRLAGDGTQYF. The CDR3 nucleotides are TGCGCCAGCAGCCAGCGACTAGCGGGAGATGGTACGCAGTATTTT.

As to this clone: The sample contains more than one DNA sequence encoding this CDR3. The chain joins TRBV27 to TRBJ1-2, with a tentative D call TRBD1 (5 bases). The CDR3 has 13 amino acids. CDR1 is MNHEY, CDR2 SMNVEV, per germline (reference sequence). V lost 6 bases and J 2 bases, leaving 10 bases between the germline ends. For the CDR3, the DNA is TGTGCCAGCAGACGGGACGGAAACTATGGCTACACCTTC. Protein product: CASRRDGNYGYTF.

The rearrangement links TRBV7-2 to TRBJ2-5; 8 bases align to TRBD1. The CDR3 spans 14 residues. V shed 6 bases, J shed 1 base, and the junction held 4 bases outside the gene matches. In germline, CDR1 is SGHTA, CDR2 FQGNSA. The CDR3 nucleotides read TGTGCCAGCAGTTTTGGACAGGGCCAAGAGACCCAGTACTTC. This encodes CASSFGQGQETQYF. The full variable domain, its missing parts supplied by reference TRBV7-2 and TRBJ2-5, is GAGVSQSPSNKVTEKGKDVELRCDPISGHTALYWYRQSLGQGLEFLIYFQGNSAPDKSGLPSDRFSAERTGGSVSTLTIQRTQQEDSAVYLCASSFGQGQETQYFGPGTRLLVL.

On this clone: Within the sample, other DNA sequences also encode this same CDR3. The chain links TRBV28 to TRBJ2-1, with 8 bases identical to TRBD1. J gave up 4 bases and V 6 bases, and 2 bases lay outside the gene matches. The CDR3 spans 13 residues. In germline, CDR1 is MDHEN, CDR2 SYDVKM. CDR3 in amino acids: CASRDRAYNEQFF. CDR3 bases: TGTGCCAGCAGGGACAGGGCGTACAATGAGCAGTTCTTC.

J is TRBJ2-7 and V is TRBV28, with 8 bases identical to TRBD2. Germline V gene sequence: CDR1 MDHEN, CDR2 SYDVKM. V shed 4 bases and J 2 bases; nucleotides not matched to a gene: 10. This CDR3 has 16 amino acids. This CDR3 is CASSSAGTSSPYEQYF. DNA for the CDR3: TGTGCCAGCAGTTCCGCCGGGACTAGTAGCCCCTACGAGCAGTACTTC.

V and J are TRBV4-1 and TRBJ2-3, with TRBD2 as a possible D gene (6 bases). Trimming took off 1 base at V and 6 bases at J, with 11 bases between the two ends. Germline CDR1 MGHRA, CDR2 YSYEKL. The CDR3 spans 14 residues. CDR3 protein: CASSQVWSGDTQYF. The DNA for the CDR3 is TGCGCCAGCAGCCAAGTTTGGAGCGGGGATACGCAGTATTTT.

The rearrangement uses TRBV28 and TRBJ2-7, with D tentatively TRBD2 (5 bases). The CDR3 sequence is 13 residues long. Looked up from germline, CDR1 is MDHEN and CDR2 is SYDVKM. The V and J ends lost 8 bases and 2 bases respectively, with 13 bases between them. The CDR3 is CASSRGGPYEQYF. CDR3 nucleotides: TGTGCCAGCTCTCGTGGAGGTCCCTACGAGCAGTACTTC.

The rearrangement uses TRBV18 and TRBJ2-6; D not certain. V lost 0 bases and J 0 bases, leaving 12 bases between the germline ends. The germline V gene encodes CDR1 KGHSH and CDR2 LQKENI. The CDR3 covers 18 residues. CDR3: CASSPPAHISSGANVLTF. In DNA, the CDR3 is TGTGCCAGCTCACCACCTGCACACATTTCCTCTGGGGCCAACGTCCTGACTTTC.

The CDR3 DNA reads as TGCGCCAGCAGCTTGGAATCCCCGACCTACGAGCAGTACTTC. Translated: CASSLESPTYEQYF. V usage is TRBV5-1 and J usage is TRBJ2-7; D gene uncertain. Germline CDR1 and CDR2: SGHRS and YFSETQ. The CDR3 totals 14 residues. Deletions cut 0 bases from V and 2 bases from J, with 9 bases between.

V gene TRBV7-8 combines with J gene TRBJ2-7; 7 bases are shared with TRBD1. The CDR3 totals 19 residues. Germline values: CDR1 SGHVS, CDR2 FQNEAQ. V dropped 0 bases and J dropped 1; count of bases not matched to a gene: 15. In DNA, the CDR3 is TGTGCCAGCAGCTTAGCAGGGGGCCCTTCCGGGACGGGGTCCTACGAGCAGTACTTC. Residues: CASSLAGGPSGTGSYEQYF.

This rearrangement joins TRBV20-1 to TRBJ2-7; the D gene is possibly TRBD1 (5 bases). The germline gives CDR1 DFQATT, CDR2 SNEGSKA (reference sequence). The CDR3 is 11 amino acids. Between the trimmed V and J ends, which lost 6 bases and 5 bases, there was a span of 11 bases. In DNA form, the CDR3 reads TGCAGTGCAAGAAAGGGGCACGAGCAGTACTTC. It encodes CSARKGHEQYF.

CDR3 residues: CASSYDIAKNIQYF. The CDR3 DNA reads as TGTGCCAGCAGTTATGACATAGCCAAAAACATTCAGTACTTC. This sequence joins TRBV7-9 and TRBJ2-4; D is unresolved. The length of the CDR3 is 14 residues. The V end lost 6 bases, the J end lost 0 bases, and 9 bases lay between the germline ends. Germline V gene lookup returns CDR1 SEHNR and CDR2 FQNEAQ (reference sequence).

Remarks on this clone: The sample contains more than one DNA sequence encoding this CDR3. V is TRBV6-5 and J is TRBJ1-1; 7 nucleotides line up with TRBD1. This CDR3 spans 15 amino acids. The germline CDR1 and CDR2 sequences are MNHEY and SVGAGI. The ends lost 0 bases at V and 0 bases at J; junction bases unmatched: 1. The CDR3 coding sequence is TGTGCCAGCAGTTACTCGGGACAGCTGAACACTGAAGCTTTCTTT. This encodes CASSYSGQLNTEAFF.

This clone was detected once. The rearrangement links TRBV27 to TRBJ2-7, with 13 bases lining up with TRBD2. The CDR3 has 15 residues. V lost 5 bases and J lost 5; bases outside the gene matches: 6. CDR1 MNHEY and CDR2 SMNVEV come from the germline V gene (reference sequence). DNA of the CDR3: TGTGCCAGCAGTCCGAGGACTAGCGGGAGCCACGAGCAGTACTTC. This translates into CASSPRTSGSHEQYF.

J is TRBJ2-1 and V is TRBV4-1; D possibly corresponds to TRBD2 (5 bases). The V gene's germline CDR1 is MGHRA and CDR2 YSYEKL. This CDR3 is 15 amino acids long. V was pared by 1 base and J by 3 bases, with 10 bases between. CDR3 amino acids: CASSQGETNYNEQFF. The CDR3, as DNA: TGCGCCAGCAGCCAAGGGGAGACAAACTACAATGAGCAGTTCTTC.

DNA of the CDR3: TGCGCCAGCAGTGACCCTCGGGGGCGCGATGGCTACACCTTC. Protein sequence: CASSDPRGRDGYTF. This chain uses TRBV5-1 with TRBJ1-2; weak D call: TRBD1 (6 bases). This CDR3 spans 14 amino acids. The germline V gene encodes CDR1 SGHRS and CDR2 YFSETQ. The ends were cut back, 5 bases at V and 6 bases at J, with 17 bases in the middle.

The chain combines TRBV7-2 with TRBJ2-7, with TRBD1 matching 7 bases. CDR3 size: 17 residues. V lost 5 bases to trimming and J lost 1 base; unmatched junction nucleotides: 14. CDR1 is SGHTA and CDR2 is FQGNSA in the germline V gene. The CDR3, as DNA: TGTGCCAGCAGCCGCGAGGCTCTCCGGGACAGTTCCTACGAGCAGTACTTC. Translating it yields CASSREALRDSSYEQYF.

V is TRBV25-1 and J is TRBJ2-7, with 9 bases identical to TRBD1. Looked up from germline, CDR1 is MGHDK and CDR2 is SYGVNS. The length of the CDR3 is 15 residues. The ends lost 3 bases at V and 0 bases at J; junction bases unmatched: 3. This CDR3 is CASSDGQGPSYEQYF. CDR3 in DNA: TGTGCCAGCAGTGACGGACAGGGGCCCTCCTACGAGCAGTACTTC.

This chain links TRBV19 with TRBJ2-1, with no clear D. V was clipped by 8 bases and J by 6 bases, with 23 bases between them. The CDR3 runs 16 residues. Germline V CDR1 and CDR2: LNHDA, SQIVND (reference sequence). The CDR3 region has the DNA TGTGCCAGTCGACCCCTGCCTCCAGGTCTAACCAATGAGCAGTTCTTC. Translation gives CASRPLPPGLTNEQFF.

The CDR3: CASSLGFRGRADSPLHF. The CDR3, as DNA: TGTGCCAGCAGCTTAGGTTTCCGGGGGCGAGCTGATTCACCCCTCCACTTT. The chain links TRBV7-6 to TRBJ1-6; D might be TRBD1 (6 bases). Per the germline V gene, CDR1 is SGHVS and CDR2 is FNYEAQ. The CDR3 spans 17 residues. Trimming left V 1 base short and J 8 bases short, with 18 bases between.

The chain carries TRBV9 and TRBJ2-1, with TRBD2 as a possible D gene (6 bases). Trimming took 3 bases from V and 0 from J, leaving 13 bases between them. Germline lookup yields CDR1 SGDLS and CDR2 YYNGEE. The CDR3 has 16 residues. The CDR3 coding sequence is TGTGCCAGCAGCGGTCCGGGACTGGGCTCCTACAATGAGCAGTTCTTC. Amino acids: CASSGPGLGSYNEQFF. Supplemented by reference TRBV9 and TRBJ2-1, the full variable domain reads DSGVTQTPKHLITATGQRVTLRCSPRSGDLSVYWYQQSLDQGLQFLIQYYNGEERAKGNILERFSAQQFPDLHSELNLSSLELGDSALYFCASSGPGLGSYNEQFFGPGTRLTVL.

In DNA, the CDR3 is TGTGCCAGCAGTTACGACCTTCGAACCACCCAGTACTTC. Its protein product is CASSYDLRTTQYF. The chain uses TRBV6-6 and TRBJ2-5; D gene uncertain. The CDR3 loop spans 13 amino acids. Trimming left V 2 bases short and J 8 bases short, with 12 bases between. CDR1 is MNHNY, CDR2 SVGAGI, per germline (reference sequence).

The V gene is TRBV5-6, the J gene TRBJ2-1; 12 bases align to TRBD2. This CDR3 region has 13 residues. The trim removed 0 bases at V and 15 bases at J, leaving 4 bases unmatched. CDR1 is SGHDT, CDR2 YYEEEE, per germline. As DNA, the CDR3 is TGTGCCAGCAGCTTGGGACTAGCGGGAGTTCCGTTCTTC. It encodes CASSLGLAGVPFF.

The V gene is TRBV28, the J gene TRBJ1-5; D is perhaps TRBD1 (5 bases). Per the germline V gene, CDR1 is MDHEN and CDR2 is SYDVKM. Trimming took off 3 bases at V and 1 base at J, with 10 bases between the two ends. The CDR3 sequence is 15 residues long. The CDR3 DNA is TGTGCCAGCAGTTTCGTGGGGACGAGCAATCAGCCCCAGCATTTT. Its translation: CASSFVGTSNQPQHF.

This clone was recorded only once. Different DNA sequences within this sample yield the same CDR3. The rearrangement links TRBV10-3 to TRBJ2-3; either TRBD1 or TRBD2 may fit D (5 bases each). Trimming took 3 bases from V and 1 from J, leaving 8 bases between them. Per germline, CDR1 ENHRY and CDR2 SYGVKD. CDR3 length: 14 amino acids. This CDR3 is CAISEGTGTDTQYF. CDR3 coding DNA: TGTGCCATCAGTGAAGGGACGGGCACAGATACGCAGTATTTT.

This clone was counted a single time. The chain combines TRBV28 with TRBJ1-5; 7 bases are shared with TRBD1. J gave up 3 bases and V 5 bases, and 13 bases lay outside the gene matches. Germline V gives CDR1 MDHEN, CDR2 SYDVKM. This CDR3 is built from 17 residues. CDR3 bases: TGTGCCAGCAGTCTCCCGCGACAGGGTATCTTCAATCAGCCCCAGCATTTT. Its protein product is CASSLPRQGIFNQPQHF.

The chain has TRBV19 and TRBJ2-6; TRBD1 matches at 8 bases. This CDR3 is built from 17 residues. Germline loops: CDR1 LNHDA, CDR2 SQIVND (reference sequence). V lost 8 bases to trimming and J lost 2 bases; unmatched junction nucleotides: 11. The CDR3 is CASSRTGSWAGANVLTF. Here the CDR3 DNA reads TGTGCCAGTTCTCGGACAGGGAGTTGGGCTGGGGCCAACGTCCTGACTTTC. Full variable domain (outside the CDR3, taken from reference TRBV19 and TRBJ2-6): DGGITQSPKYLFRKEGQNVTLSCEQNLNHDAMYWYRQDPGQGLRLIYYSQIVNDFQKGDIAEGYSVSREKKESFPLTVTSAQKNPTAFYLCASSRTGSWAGANVLTFGAGSRLTVL.

This chain joins TRBV30 and TRBJ1-2; no reliable D call. Germline CDR1 and CDR2: GTSNPN and SVGIG (reference sequence). Trimming shortened V by 3 bases and J by 3 bases, and 8 bases separated the two germline ends. The CDR3 extends over 12 amino acids. CDR3 DNA sequence: TGTGCCTGGAGCGCCGGGTACTATGGCTACACCTTC. Protein: CAWSAGYYGYTF.

This CDR3 reads CASSSVAGGTYEQYF. In nucleotides, the CDR3 is TGCGCCAGCAGCTCCGTAGCGGGAGGAACCTACGAGCAGTACTTC. This chain links TRBV5-1 with TRBJ2-7; 10 nucleotides align to TRBD2. V shed 3 bases and J 2 bases; nucleotides not matched to a gene: 5. The CDR3 totals 15 residues. Germline V lookup: CDR1 SGHRS, CDR2 YFSETQ.